Listed below are T cell receptor beta chains from one sample, sequenced in a study of blood T cell repertoires in COVID-19. Measured with immunoSEQ multiplex PCR; TCRdb has only the in-frame clones, and not every one. The sample has some 97,000 clones, more than 65% seen once. The source material was peripheral blood. The receptors were gathered from a woman between 70 and 85 years old with acute or convalescent COVID-19. Both conserved end residues are part of each CDR3. D genes are given only for firm matches. Where a row states a size, it is once, few, many or the class of an expanded clone; other rows omit it.

TRBV7-2,.,once,TRBJ1-3,CASSLSGGRGNTIYF,TGTGCCAGCAGCTTGAGTGGAGGGAGAGGAAACACCATATATTTT
TRBV6-6,TRBD1,.,TRBJ1-5,CASWTGGVNQPQHF,TGTGCCAGCTGGACAGGGGGCGTTAATCAGCCCCAGCATTTT
TRBV5-1,TRBD2,.,TRBJ2-1,CASRRSGASSYNEQFF,TGCGCCAGTAGGAGGAGCGGGGCGAGCTCCTACAATGAGCAGTTCTTC
TRBV11-3,TRBD1,.,TRBJ2-2,CASSSTGYRAGELFF,TGTGCCAGCAGCTCGACAGGGTATCGGGCCGGGGAGCTGTTTTTT
TRBV28,TRBD1,.,TRBJ2-2,CASSFEWGQGSTGELFF,TGTGCCAGCAGTTTCGAATGGGGACAGGGAAGCACCGGGGAGCTGTTTTTT
TRBV28,.,.,TRBJ1-2,CASIPTGRGGQLFGYTF,TGTGCCAGCATTCCCACCGGGAGGGGCGGGCAGTTGTTCGGCTACACCTTC
TRBV19,TRBD2,.,TRBJ2-3,CASSIETTSGGRDTQYF,TGTGCCAGTAGTATAGAAACGACTAGCGGGGGGAGAGATACGCAGTATTTT
TRBV7-8,TRBD2,once,TRBJ2-2,CASSWGLETNTGELFF,TGTGCCAGCAGCTGGGGACTAGAGACGAACACCGGGGAGCTGTTTTTT
TRBV23-1,TRBD1,.,TRBJ1-1,CASSQVDRAGQGLSEAFF,TGCGCCAGCAGTCAAGTCGATAGGGCCGGACAGGGACTTTCTGAAGCTTTCTTT
TRBV10-3,TRBD1,few,TRBJ1-2,CAISGSTGDYGYTF,TGTGCCATCAGTGGGTCGACAGGGGACTATGGCTACACCTTC
TRBV3-1/TRBV3-2,TRBD1,once,TRBJ2-2,CASRLGQLNTGELFF,TGTGCCAGCAGGCTGGGACAGCTAAACACCGGGGAGCTGTTTTTT
TRBV7-2,.,.,TRBJ1-5,CASSSRINGPQHF,TGTGCCAGCAGCTCGAGAATTAACGGGCCCCAGCATTTT
TRBV30,.,.,TRBJ1-1,CAWSGWLEAFF,TGTGCCTGGAGTGGGTGGCTTGAAGCTTTCTTT
TRBV5-1,.,.,TRBJ1-4,CASSLGAMKEKLFF,TGCGCCAGCAGCTTGGGGGCGATGAAGGAAAAACTGTTTTTT
TRBV19,.,many,TRBJ1-1,CASSTGIPEAFF,TGTGCCAGTAGCACAGGGATACCTGAAGCTTTCTTT
TRBV6-5,.,few,TRBJ1-1,CASSYSGTVSGEAFF,TGTGCCAGCAGTTACTCGGGGACTGTATCTGGTGAAGCTTTCTTT
TRBV30,.,few,TRBJ1-6,CAWSTGWDSPLHF,TGTGCCTGGAGCACAGGTTGGGATTCACCCCTCCACTTT
TRBV19,TRBD2,.,TRBJ2-1,CASSNQRGAHEQFF,TGTGCCAGTAGTAATCAGCGGGGGGCACATGAGCAGTTCTTC
TRBV7-6,.,.,TRBJ2-2,CASSSQPYRGGGTGELFF,TGTGCCAGCAGCTCTCAGCCCTACAGGGGAGGAGGAACCGGGGAGCTGTTTTTT
TRBV6-1,TRBD2,.,TRBJ2-7,CASSDVRGAYEQYF,TGTGCCAGCAGTGACGTCCGGGGGGCCTACGAGCAGTACTTC
TRBV7-9,TRBD2,.,TRBJ2-3,CASSLYGTRLAGGTDTQYF,TGTGCCAGCAGCTTATATGGGACTAGACTCGCGGGGGGCACAGATACGCAGTATTTT
TRBV6-5,.,few,TRBJ2-5,CASSNRDVETQYF,TGTGCCAGCAGTAACAGGGACGTGGAGACCCAGTACTTC
TRBV24-1,.,few,TRBJ2-2,CATSEGVRTGELFF,TGTGCCACCAGTGAAGGGGTCCGAACCGGGGAGCTGTTTTTT
TRBV20-1,.,.,TRBJ1-4,CSALRGEKLFF,TGCAGTGCTCTAAGGGGGGAAAAACTGTTTTTT
TRBV5-1,TRBD1,.,TRBJ2-3,CASTSWQGADTQYF,TGCGCCAGCACCTCGTGGCAGGGGGCAGATACGCAGTATTTT
TRBV4-1,TRBD2,.,TRBJ2-5,CASSQDMVAGGAETQYF,TGCGCCAGCAGCCAAGATATGGTAGCGGGGGGGGCAGAGACCCAGTACTTC
TRBV5-6,.,.,TRBJ1-6,CASSLQQGRNSPLHF,TGTGCCAGCAGCTTGCAACAGGGACGCAATTCACCCCTCCACTTT
TRBV20-1,TRBD2,.,TRBJ2-3,CSASLTSGGLDTQYF,TGCAGTGCTAGTTTAACTAGCGGGGGTCTAGATACGCAGTATTTT
TRBV6-5,TRBD1,.,TRBJ1-2,CASFQGAGGYTF,TGTGCCAGCTTTCAGGGGGCTGGCGGCTACACCTTC
TRBV9,.,.,TRBJ1-1,CASSVAGAPGEFTEAFF,TGTGCCAGCAGCGTTGCAGGGGCCCCGGGTGAGTTTACTGAAGCTTTCTTT
TRBV2,TRBD1,.,TRBJ1-6,CASSEGQYSPLHF,TGTGCCAGCAGTGAGGGACAGTACTCACCCCTCCACTTT
TRBV4-3,.,.,TRBJ2-1,CASSLGAGSYNEQFF,TGCGCCAGCAGCCTGGGTGCAGGGTCATACAATGAGCAGTTCTTC
TRBV7-2,TRBD1,.,TRBJ1-1,CASSSQGARTEAFF,TGTGCCAGCAGCTCACAGGGGGCGAGGACTGAAGCTTTCTTT
TRBV10-3,TRBD2,.,TRBJ2-2,CAISEQRGTGELFF,TGTGCCATCAGTGAGCAGCGGGGCACCGGGGAGCTGTTTTTT
TRBV5-1,TRBD1,few,TRBJ1-1,CASSSTGATEAFF,TGCGCCAGCAGCTCGACAGGGGCGACTGAAGCTTTCTTT
TRBV28,TRBD1,.,TRBJ1-2,CATGQEFGYTF,TGTGCCACCGGACAGGAGTTCGGCTACACCTTC
TRBV7-2,.,.,TRBJ2-6,CASSSWASGANVLTF,TGTGCCAGCAGCTCCTGGGCCTCTGGGGCCAACGTCCTGACTTTC
TRBV2,TRBD1,once,TRBJ2-7,CASSLGGTGYYEQYF,TGTGCCAGCAGCCTAGGGGGGACAGGATACTACGAGCAGTACTTC
TRBV29-1,.,.,TRBJ1-1,CSVEVARGTEAFF,TGCAGCGTTGAAGTCGCGCGGGGCACTGAAGCTTTCTTT
TRBV6-5,TRBD1,.,TRBJ1-1,CASKTGETEAFF,TGTGCCAGCAAGACAGGGGAAACTGAAGCTTTCTTT
TRBV7-3,.,once,TRBJ2-2,CASRLQITGELFF,TGTGCCAGCAGGTTACAAATCACCGGGGAGCTGTTTTTT
TRBV25-1,.,.,TRBJ1-1,CASSEYTGNTEAFF,TGTGCCAGCAGTGAATATACGGGGAACACTGAAGCTTTCTTT
TRBV9,.,.,TRBJ2-2,CASSVRGISGSTGELFF,TGTGCCAGCAGCGTAAGGGGGATCTCTGGAAGCACCGGGGAGCTGTTTTTT
TRBV6-1,.,.,TRBJ1-2,CASSEDRGRYGYTF,TGTGCCAGCAGTGAAGATAGGGGAAGGTATGGCTACACCTTC
TRBV5-5,TRBD2,.,TRBJ2-3,CASSLQRSGGTDTQYF,TGTGCCAGCAGCTTACAGCGTAGCGGGGGAACAGATACGCAGTATTTT
TRBV7-3,.,once,TRBJ2-3,CASSLTGGTDTQYF,TGTGCCAGCAGCTTAACGGGGGGTACAGATACGCAGTATTTT
TRBV18,.,.,TRBJ2-6,CASSPSSSGANVLTF,TGTGCCAGCTCACCGAGCTCATCTGGGGCCAACGTCCTGACTTTC
TRBV15,.,.,TRBJ2-3,CATSRVNRGDTQYF,TGTGCCACCAGCAGAGTAAACCGGGGGGATACGCAGTATTTT
TRBV5-1,.,.,TRBJ2-1,CASRPVTEYNEQFF,TGCGCCAGCCGACCTGTGACAGAATACAATGAGCAGTTCTTC
TRBV28,TRBD1,.,TRBJ1-4,CASSRGTGESTNEKLFF,TGTGCCAGCAGCCGTGGGACAGGGGAAAGTACTAATGAAAAACTGTTTTTT
TRBV7-9,.,.,TRBJ2-2,CAGRQVAGELFF,TGTGCCGGAAGACAGGTCGCCGGGGAGCTGTTTTTT
TRBV15,TRBD1,.,TRBJ2-5,CATSRDQDRGGETQYF,TGTGCCACCAGCAGAGACCAAGACAGGGGAGGCGAGACCCAGTACTTC
TRBV12-5,TRBD1,once,TRBJ1-6,CASGDRGNSPLHF,TGTGCTAGTGGGGACAGGGGAAATTCACCCCTCCACTTT
TRBV7-9,.,.,TRBJ2-7,CASSPPTGFYEQYF,TGTGCCAGCAGCCCCCCCACAGGATTCTACGAGCAGTACTTC
TRBV7-9,.,.,TRBJ1-4,CASSLGSITNEKLFF,TGTGCCAGCAGCTTAGGTTCAATAACTAATGAAAAACTGTTTTTT